These T cell receptor beta chains were read from a single sample in a study of naive and memory T cell subsets. TCRdb re-called the UMI-ligation and nested PCR reads through MiXCR, storing one row per CDR3 protein. Altogether over 130,000 distinct CDR3 sequences are present, approximately 21% being singletons, with the ten largest covering about 0.57%. Sample: naive CD8+ T cells from blood. These receptors originate from a human donor in good health. CDR3s include the opening cysteine and the closing phenylalanine or tryptophan. A D gene is named only where the DNA matches it firmly. Part of the rows lack a size; the others show once, few, many or a class for expanded clones.

>TRBV28|TRBJ2-7|few|TRBD2
TGTGCCAGCATAGGAGCGGGGTTCTCCTACGAGCAGTACTTC
CASIGAGFSYEQYF
>TRBV12-3/TRBV12-4|TRBJ1-6|.|.
TGTGCCAGCAGTGAGTCTATGTATAATTCACCCCTCCACTTT
CASSESMYNSPLHF
>TRBV6-6|TRBJ2-2|.|.
TGTGCCAGCAGTTATGAGGGCGGCACCGGGGAGCTGTTTTTT
CASSYEGGTGELFF
>TRBV27|TRBJ2-3|few|TRBD2
TGTGCCACCCGACTAGCGGGAGGGCTAGATACGCAGTATTTT
CATRLAGGLDTQYF
>TRBV29-1|TRBJ2-7|many|.
TGCAGCGTTGCCCAGGGGGAGCAGTACTTC
CSVAQGEQYF
>TRBV2|TRBJ2-7|.|.
TGTGCCAGCAGTGAGGTTATACCCTCCTACGAGCAGTACTTC
CASSEVIPSYEQYF
>TRBV28|TRBJ2-7|.|.
TGTGCCAGCAGTTTGAGGCAGGACGACTACGAGCAGTACTTC
CASSLRQDDYEQYF
>TRBV28|TRBJ2-3|.|.
TGTGCCAGCAGTTTCTCTGGTGATACGCAGTATTTT
CASSFSGDTQYF
>TRBV3-1|TRBJ2-5|.|.
TGTGCCAGCAGCCATCCGTGGATACAAAAGACCCAGTACTTC
CASSHPWIQKTQYF
>TRBV10-3|TRBJ1-1|few|.
TGTGCCATCAGTGAGTCGGATTCCAGGGATCACACTGAAGCTTTCTTT
CAISESDSRDHTEAFF
>TRBV6-5|TRBJ1-1|.|.
TGTGCCAGCAGTTACCGGACAGTGAACACTGAAGCTTTCTTT
CASSYRTVNTEAFF
>TRBV4-1|TRBJ1-4|once|TRBD1
TGCGCCAGCAGCCAAACAGGGGGTAGGGAAAAACTGTTTTTT
CASSQTGGREKLFF